This T cell receptor (beta chain) stems from a study of T cells in Graves' hyperthyroidism and ophthalmopathy. The TCR beta CDR3 regions underwent amplification using RNA transcripts as the source. RT-PCR in the first round (using the HTBI primer set) targeted the TCR CDR3. One entry per CDR3 protein, called by TCRdb with MiXCR from the multiplex PCR reads. In the table there are roughly 600,000 distinct CDR3 sequences, more than 12% of which are singletons. The CDR3 sequence is 13 residues long. The V end lost 5 bases, the J end lost 3 bases, and 14 bases lay between the germline ends. CDR1 DFQATT and CDR2 SNEGSKA come from the germline V gene (reference sequence). This clonotype was counted at least ten times.

The sample taken for sequencing was blood. The rearrangement uses TRBV20-1 and TRBJ2-7; perhaps TRBD1 as D (7 bases). The receptor was isolated from a woman aged 50 to 60 with Graves' ophthalmopathy. CDR3 coding DNA: TGCAGTGCTCGGGGGCAGGGGGTCTACGAGCAGTACTTC. Translating gives CSARGQGVYEQYF.